The rows below give T cell receptor beta chains drawn from one sample of a study of blood T cell repertoires in COVID-19. Only in-frame clones appear in the TCRdb table, and some are missing; sequencing was by immunoSEQ multiplex PCR. The sample has 61,000 or so clones, approximately 79% seen once. The specimen was peripheral blood. The receptors shown here come from a woman aged 70-85 years with acute or convalescent COVID-19. Both conserved end residues are part of each CDR3. A D gene is named only where the DNA matches it firmly. Size values are once, few and many counts, or a class for expanded clones, and some rows have none.

abundance: .; j_gene: TRBJ2-3; d_gene: .; v_gene: TRBV20-1; CDR3aa: CSASLAGTDTQYF
abundance: .; j_gene: TRBJ2-3; d_gene: .; v_gene: TRBV5-8; CDR3aa: CASSYGLIARTYTDTQYF
abundance: .; j_gene: TRBJ1-5; d_gene: .; v_gene: TRBV19; CDR3aa: CASRVPLANQPQHF
abundance: .; j_gene: TRBJ2-1; d_gene: .; v_gene: TRBV6-1; CDR3aa: CASSESGGNEQFF
abundance: .; j_gene: TRBJ1-2; d_gene: TRBD1; v_gene: TRBV2; CDR3aa: CASSIMDRGDGYTF
abundance: .; j_gene: TRBJ2-5; d_gene: TRBD1; v_gene: TRBV6-6; CDR3aa: CASKDRGIETQYF
abundance: .; j_gene: TRBJ2-7; d_gene: .; v_gene: TRBV21-1; CDR3aa: CASSKCPGLPTYEQYF
abundance: .; j_gene: TRBJ2-1; d_gene: TRBD2; v_gene: TRBV5-5; CDR3aa: CASNGGGYNEQFF
abundance: .; j_gene: TRBJ2-1; d_gene: TRBD1; v_gene: TRBV27; CDR3aa: CASRSPGQGANNEQFF
abundance: .; j_gene: TRBJ2-3; d_gene: TRBD1; v_gene: TRBV15; CDR3aa: CATSRGGTGHTDTQYF
abundance: .; j_gene: TRBJ2-2; d_gene: .; v_gene: TRBV2; CDR3aa: CASSEEMFANTGELFF
abundance: .; j_gene: TRBJ1-1; d_gene: TRBD1; v_gene: TRBV13; CDR3aa: CASSLGTGSPEAFF
abundance: .; j_gene: TRBJ2-7; d_gene: TRBD2; v_gene: TRBV5-1; CDR3aa: CASSPGLAGGPYF
abundance: few; j_gene: TRBJ1-1; d_gene: .; v_gene: TRBV7-8; CDR3aa: CASSPGNPMNTEAFF
abundance: .; j_gene: TRBJ2-4; d_gene: TRBD2; v_gene: TRBV4-2; CDR3aa: CASSQVASGGAGKNIQYF
abundance: few; j_gene: TRBJ1-6; d_gene: .; v_gene: TRBV28; CDR3aa: CASSLPGQPWSPLHF
abundance: .; j_gene: TRBJ2-1; d_gene: .; v_gene: TRBV5-1; CDR3aa: CASSNTGSNEQFF
abundance: .; j_gene: TRBJ2-7; d_gene: TRBD2; v_gene: TRBV28; CDR3aa: CASSLGPSGGSRSYEQYF
abundance: .; j_gene: TRBJ2-1; d_gene: .; v_gene: TRBV7-9; CDR3aa: CASSSTGSPYNEQFF
abundance: .; j_gene: TRBJ2-3; d_gene: TRBD1; v_gene: TRBV13; CDR3aa: CASSRGQGTDTQYF
abundance: once; j_gene: TRBJ2-7; d_gene: .; v_gene: TRBV7-9; CDR3aa: CASSMGPAEQYF
abundance: medium-sized; j_gene: TRBJ2-7; d_gene: TRBD2; v_gene: TRBV9; CDR3aa: CASSVAGGLNYEQYF
abundance: .; j_gene: TRBJ2-3; d_gene: .; v_gene: TRBV28; CDR3aa: CASSLGLSTQYF
abundance: .; j_gene: TRBJ1-3; d_gene: .; v_gene: TRBV11-3; CDR3aa: CASSSGLGNTIYF
abundance: .; j_gene: TRBJ2-5; d_gene: .; v_gene: TRBV12-3/TRBV12-4; CDR3aa: CASSLGVGVTQYF
abundance: .; j_gene: TRBJ2-3; d_gene: .; v_gene: TRBV3-1/TRBV3-2; CDR3aa: CASSQGGGTVDTHAF
abundance: .; j_gene: TRBJ1-1; d_gene: TRBD1; v_gene: TRBV9; CDR3aa: CASSVSPGGRTEAFF
abundance: .; j_gene: TRBJ1-1; d_gene: .; v_gene: TRBV24-1; CDR3aa: CATSRDGSEAFF
abundance: .; j_gene: TRBJ1-1; d_gene: .; v_gene: TRBV24-1; CDR3aa: CATSDLPWGRPGAEAFF
abundance: .; j_gene: TRBJ2-3; d_gene: .; v_gene: TRBV3-1/TRBV3-2; CDR3aa: CASMGNAGRTQYF
abundance: .; j_gene: TRBJ1-6; d_gene: .; v_gene: TRBV7-2; CDR3aa: CASSQQGNSPLHF
abundance: .; j_gene: TRBJ1-1; d_gene: TRBD1; v_gene: TRBV5-6; CDR3aa: CASSKNRGLGSTEAFF
abundance: .; j_gene: TRBJ1-1; d_gene: .; v_gene: TRBV25-1; CDR3aa: CASGGAEAEAFF
abundance: .; j_gene: TRBJ1-2; d_gene: .; v_gene: TRBV5-4; CDR3aa: CASSRGMTYGYTF
abundance: .; j_gene: TRBJ2-1; d_gene: .; v_gene: TRBV7-2; CDR3aa: CASSLDRPGIEQFF
abundance: .; j_gene: TRBJ2-3; d_gene: TRBD2; v_gene: TRBV2; CDR3aa: CASEERGVGGDTQYF
abundance: .; j_gene: TRBJ2-6; d_gene: .; v_gene: TRBV5-5; CDR3aa: CASSSVTASGANVLTF
abundance: .; j_gene: TRBJ2-5; d_gene: .; v_gene: TRBV10-3; CDR3aa: CAISDGGGQETQYF
abundance: .; j_gene: TRBJ1-4; d_gene: .; v_gene: TRBV19; CDR3aa: CASSIEQAGEKLFF
abundance: .; j_gene: TRBJ1-6; d_gene: .; v_gene: TRBV7-9; CDR3aa: CASSWEDHNSPLHF
abundance: .; j_gene: TRBJ2-3; d_gene: .; v_gene: TRBV7-9; CDR3aa: CASSLSGYTDTQYF
abundance: .; j_gene: TRBJ2-2; d_gene: .; v_gene: TRBV19; CDR3aa: CASSTTENTGELFF
abundance: few; j_gene: TRBJ1-5; d_gene: .; v_gene: TRBV19; CDR3aa: CASSIGGAASQPQHF
abundance: .; j_gene: TRBJ1-1; d_gene: TRBD1; v_gene: TRBV5-1; CDR3aa: CASSSSGGLTEAFF
abundance: few; j_gene: TRBJ2-3; d_gene: .; v_gene: TRBV5-1; CDR3aa: CASSLEDSNTDTQYF
abundance: .; j_gene: TRBJ1-5; d_gene: .; v_gene: TRBV20-1; CDR3aa: CSASPAGSNQPQHF
abundance: .; j_gene: TRBJ1-2; d_gene: TRBD1; v_gene: TRBV7-3; CDR3aa: CASSLDRGYGYTF
abundance: once; j_gene: TRBJ2-3; d_gene: .; v_gene: TRBV6-4; CDR3aa: CASSPGGTDTQYF
abundance: few; j_gene: TRBJ1-4; d_gene: TRBD1; v_gene: TRBV19; CDR3aa: CASKTGGANEKLFF
abundance: .; j_gene: TRBJ1-2; d_gene: .; v_gene: TRBV5-4; CDR3aa: CASSLAGPKYGYTF
abundance: once; j_gene: TRBJ1-1; d_gene: .; v_gene: TRBV3-1/TRBV3-2; CDR3aa: CASSPAEVGWNTEAFF
abundance: .; j_gene: TRBJ2-1; d_gene: TRBD2; v_gene: TRBV14; CDR3aa: CASSQELGTSSYNEQFF
abundance: .; j_gene: TRBJ1-6; d_gene: TRBD1; v_gene: TRBV5-1; CDR3aa: CASSISTGTGYSPLHF
abundance: .; j_gene: TRBJ2-7; d_gene: TRBD2; v_gene: TRBV18; CDR3aa: CASSHAIGTSSYEQYF
abundance: .; j_gene: TRBJ2-3; d_gene: .; v_gene: TRBV6-4; CDR3aa: CASSSTGGGPDTQYF
abundance: .; j_gene: TRBJ1-1; d_gene: TRBD1; v_gene: TRBV7-8; CDR3aa: CASSLSGTAEAFF